This T cell receptor beta chain is drawn from a study of CD8 T cells in ankylosing spondylitis. V was clipped by 1 base and J by 4 bases; unmatched bases: 5. The CDR3 runs to 15 residues. Germline V gene data show CDR1 as DFQATT and CDR2 as SNEGSKA (reference sequence). Study-wide points: What appeared characteristic of ankylosing spondylitis blood was a TCR beta motif of fewer than ten highly homologous variants. In the blood and synovial fluid of reactive arthritis, some motif variants had been previously reported. Clones linked to disease were reported to show significant enrichment in matched ankylosing spondylitis synovial fluid. Disease-linked clones proved CD8+ and comparatively uncommon in peripheral blood.

The sample holds many counts of this clonotype. Its antigen is not known. Construction of TCR beta libraries was performed using quantitative 5'-RACE with molecular barcodes. Via MiXCR, TCRdb re-called the 5' RACE reads, giving one row per CDR3 protein. Among fewer than 650,000 distinct CDR3 sequences, about an eighth were seen once, and the ten largest hold approximately 7%. Sequencing was carried out using blood, either unsorted or a sorted T cell fraction (not recorded which). This sequence originates from a male donor with ankylosing spondylitis. The rearrangement links TRBV20-1 to TRBJ2-2; 8 bases are shared with TRBD1. This CDR3 is CSARARGRSTGELFF. CDR3 DNA: TGCAGTGCTAGAGCCAGGGGGCGGAGCACCGGGGAGCTGTTTTTT.